This TCR beta chain was sequenced in a study of blood T cell repertoires in COVID-19. The wider study: Both acute and convalescent COVID-19 samples were obtained from the United States, Italy and Spain.

This clone has at least ten counts. This same CDR3 is encoded by further DNA sequences in the sample. Sequenced by immunoSEQ multiplex PCR; TCRdb stores in-frame clones only, minus some. The top ten hold more than 1.5% of the sample, which has 350,000 to 450,000 clones, more than 70% seen once. The CDR3 is 14 amino acids. V lost 1 base to trimming and J lost 4 bases; unmatched junction nucleotides: 2. CDR1 is SGHTS and CDR2 is YDEGEE in the germline V gene. V is TRBV5-8 and J is TRBJ1-5, with 7 bases lining up with TRBD1. This receptor was obtained from a man between 40 and 49 years old in a cohort exposed to, infected with or recovered from COVID-19 (not recorded which). The sample was PBMCs or T cells enriched from blood (not recorded which). CDR3 in DNA: TGTGCCAGCAGCTTGAGACAGGGTAATCAGCCCCAGCATTTT. Its protein is CASSLRQGNQPQHF.